This T cell receptor (beta chain) was observed in a study of blood T cell repertoires in COVID-19. In the study overall: Sites in the United States, Italy and Spain provided acute and convalescent COVID-19 samples. In each case, the material was cDNA or gDNA derived from T cells, B-cell-depleted T cells, or PBMCs.

This CDR3 comprises 13 residues. CDR1 is SEHNR, CDR2 FQNEAQ, per germline (reference sequence). V was clipped by 5 bases and J by 3 bases; unmatched bases: 3. Study processing details: It was from reference gene primer amplification that nucleated cell counts were estimated. Using immunoSEQ multiplex PCR, the repertoire was profiled, and TCRdb retains in-frame clones only, with some absent. V and J calls and clone size are copied from that table; D and trimming were computed from the DNA. Of around 300,000 clones in the sample, roughly 87% were seen once. Sequencing was done on a sample of peripheral blood. This TCR was sampled from a man between 18 and 35 years old with active or convalescent COVID-19. The J gene is TRBJ1-1, the V gene TRBV7-9; TRBD1 matches 7 bases. As DNA, the CDR3 is TGTGCCAGCAGCCCGGGACAGTACACTGAAGCTTTCTTT. Amino acids: CASSPGQYTEAFF.